This T cell receptor beta chain was identified during a study of T cells in Graves' hyperthyroidism and ophthalmopathy (dated by TCRdb to between 2018 and 2020). Background for the entire study: Peripheral blood was collected at initial diagnosis, before any treatment. Following sampling, methimazole starting at 30 mg daily was given to hyperthyroidism patients, and high-dose intravenous methylprednisolone was given to ophthalmopathy patients. Prospective prediction of ophthalmopathy was tested in an independent validation cohort consisting of roughly 19 hyperthyroidism patients and more than 15 patients who later progressed to ophthalmopathy. The 85 to 100 discovery patients were divided at random into training and test sets in a 7:3 ratio. According to the paper, TCR Vbeta CDR3 sequencing was carried out on more than 120 peripheral blood samples, which came from more than 40 ophthalmopathy, around 75 hyperthyroidism and about 17 progressor patients. To identify TCR V-J signatures that set the groups apart, the researchers used a discovery cohort of approximately 98 patients, made up of under 45 with Graves' ophthalmopathy and about 60 with stable Graves' hyperthyroidism. Thyroid tissue and blood T-cell repertoires from more than five Graves' hyperthyroidism patients were also compared in the study. Beyond this particular receptor, the publication reports: Sample size was not statistically predetermined, and investigators were not blinded to group allocation. Blood samples also contained most of the expanded thyroid clonotypes (frequency above 0.001), which suggests that blood repertoires may reflect thyroid immune responses. A model built on a 13 V-J signature distinguished ophthalmopathy from stable hyperthyroidism, reaching about 89% sensitivity and around 81% specificity in cross-validation and 80%/75% in testing. In validation, the model predicted progression to ophthalmopathy with around 71% sensitivity and about 73% specificity, a median of approximately 6.5 months before onset.

The TCR beta CDR3 regions were amplified from RNA transcripts. For the first round of RT-PCR on the TCR CDR3, the HTBI primer set was used together with the Qiagen OneStep RT-PCR kit. The libraries were constructed in a second round of multiplex PCR and then size-selected and purified. Sequencing of the libraries was done on an Illumina HiSeq2000 using paired-end 100 bp reads. Under the source paper's analysis protocol: Raw data were processed with SOAPnuke, discarding reads with adapters, uncalled bases, mean Phred below 15, or no exact constant-primer or identifier match. COPE v1.2.5 was used to merge the high-quality paired reads, and each unique nucleotide sequence was defined as a clonotype. MiTCR v1.1 was used to align clonotypes to the IMGT TRBV, TRBD and TRBJ reference segments. The analysis included only V-J combinations with a frequency above 0.0001, which together covered 99% to 99.2% of the repertoires. A TCS score was defined as the ratio of F50 (clonal expansion) to E x V (chaos), with BLOSUM62-based TCRdist applied between CDR3 peptides within each V-J. Welch's t-statistics and random forest reduced roughly 540 V-J features to 13, which were used in a naive Bayes classifier (R e1071). The public reads were reprocessed in TCRdb via fastp at Q25 and MiXCR, keeping in-frame beta chains. When rows share a CDR3 protein, they turn into one entry using the most common DNA and genes. V and J calls and clone size were set by TCRdb, not the authors. This sample comprises around 420,000 distinct CDR3 sequences, around 14% of them detected only once. The top ten clonotypes cover 7.5% to 9% of the sample.

Ten or more counts support this clonotype. Which antigen it targets is not known. No base qualities exist here, and no much larger clone lies one base off it. A patient counted as having stable Graves' hyperthyroidism if no progression to ophthalmopathy occurred over 18 months of follow-up. Hyperthyroidism patients were newly diagnosed, had a disease duration of under 2 months, and were aged 18 to 65 years. Exclusion was applied to patients with uncontrolled infections, other autoimmune diseases, pregnancy or lactation. Diagnoses were based on clinical symptoms, serum thyroxine and TRAb, thyroid ultrasound and orbital computed tomography. PBMCs were separated from roughly 10 ml of fresh peripheral blood using Ficoll-Paque density gradient centrifugation. Trizol reagent was used to extract total RNA, and RNA quality was then checked on an Agilent 2100 Bioanalyzer. V is shortened by 2 bases, J by 2 bases, and the region joining them spans 10 bases. From cysteine to phenylalanine, the CDR3 is 14 amino acids long. The retained sequence is limited to the CDR3, 42 bases, with the frame set at the first base. CDR1 and CDR2 are drawn from the germline V gene: MNHEY, SVGEGT.

The sequence derives from a woman aged 18-30 years with Graves' hyperthyroidism. Sequences were obtained from blood. The sequence links TRBV6-2 or TRBV6-3 to TRBJ2-7, with no D gene named confidently. The sequenced DNA is TGTGCCAGCAGTTACCAGCCGCGCACCTACGAGCAGTACTTC. It codes for CASSYQPRTYEQYF.